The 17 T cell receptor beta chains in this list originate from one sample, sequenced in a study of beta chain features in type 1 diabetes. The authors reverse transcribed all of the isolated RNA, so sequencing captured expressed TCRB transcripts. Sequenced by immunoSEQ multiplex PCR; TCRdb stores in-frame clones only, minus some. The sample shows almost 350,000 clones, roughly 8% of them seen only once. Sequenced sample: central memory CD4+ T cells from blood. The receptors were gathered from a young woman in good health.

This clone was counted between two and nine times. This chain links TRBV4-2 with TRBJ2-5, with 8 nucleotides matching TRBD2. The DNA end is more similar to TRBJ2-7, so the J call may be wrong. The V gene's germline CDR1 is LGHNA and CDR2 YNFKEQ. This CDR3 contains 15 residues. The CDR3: CASSQGSGALYEQYF. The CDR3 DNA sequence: TGTGCCAGCAGCCAAGGTAGCGGGGCCCTTTACGAGCAGTACTTC.

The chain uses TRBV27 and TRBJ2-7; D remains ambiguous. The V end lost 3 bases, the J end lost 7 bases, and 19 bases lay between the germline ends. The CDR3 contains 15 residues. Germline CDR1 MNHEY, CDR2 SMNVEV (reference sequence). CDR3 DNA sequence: TGTGCCAGCAGTTTGATGGCGGCGCAGTCTTGGGAGCAGTACTTC. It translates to CASSLMAAQSWEQYF.

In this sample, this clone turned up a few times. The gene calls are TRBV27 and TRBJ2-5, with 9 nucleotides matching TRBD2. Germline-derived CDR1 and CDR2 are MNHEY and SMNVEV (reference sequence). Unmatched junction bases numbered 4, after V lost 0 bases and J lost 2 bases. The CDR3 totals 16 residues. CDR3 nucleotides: TGTGCCAGCAGTTTATCCCCTAGCGGGGCACAAGAGACCCAGTACTTC. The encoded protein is CASSLSPSGAQETQYF.

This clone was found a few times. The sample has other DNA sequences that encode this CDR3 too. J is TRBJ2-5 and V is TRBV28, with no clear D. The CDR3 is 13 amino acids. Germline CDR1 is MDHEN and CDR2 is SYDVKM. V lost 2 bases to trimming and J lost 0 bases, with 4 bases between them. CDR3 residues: CASSLQYQETQYF. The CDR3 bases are TGTGCCAGCAGTTTACAATACCAAGAGACCCAGTACTTC.

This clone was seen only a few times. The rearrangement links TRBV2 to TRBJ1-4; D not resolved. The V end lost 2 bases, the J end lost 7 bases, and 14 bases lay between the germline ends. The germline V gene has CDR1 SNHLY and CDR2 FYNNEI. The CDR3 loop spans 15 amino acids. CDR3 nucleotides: TGTGCCAGCAGTGAAATTTTAAGCTTCCCTGAAAAACTGTTTTTT. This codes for CASSEILSFPEKLFF.

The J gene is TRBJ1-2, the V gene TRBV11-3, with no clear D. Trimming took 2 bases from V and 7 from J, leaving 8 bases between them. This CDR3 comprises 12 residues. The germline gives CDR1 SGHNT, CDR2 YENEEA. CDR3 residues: CASSLLRTGYTF. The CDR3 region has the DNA TGTGCCAGCAGCTTATTGCGTACTGGCTACACCTTC. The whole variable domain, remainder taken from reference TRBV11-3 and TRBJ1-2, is EAGVVQSPRYKIIEKKQPVAFWCNPISGHNTLYWYLQNLGQGPELLIRYENEEAVDDSQLPKDRFSAERLKGVDSTLKIQPAELGDSAVYLCASSLLRTGYTFGSGTRLTVV.

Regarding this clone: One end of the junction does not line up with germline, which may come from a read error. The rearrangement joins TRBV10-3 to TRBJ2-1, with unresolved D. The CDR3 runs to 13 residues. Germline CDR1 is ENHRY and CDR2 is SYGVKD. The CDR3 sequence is CASSYMADNEQFF. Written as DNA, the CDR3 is TGTGCCAGCAGTTACATGGCGGACAATGAGCAGTTCTTC.

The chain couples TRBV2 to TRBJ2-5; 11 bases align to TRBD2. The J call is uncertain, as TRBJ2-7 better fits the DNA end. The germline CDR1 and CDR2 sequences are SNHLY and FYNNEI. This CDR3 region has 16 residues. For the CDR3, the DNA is TGTGCCAGCAGTGAATCTCCGAGGCTAGCGGGAGGCGAGCAGTACTTC. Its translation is CASSESPRLAGGEQYF.

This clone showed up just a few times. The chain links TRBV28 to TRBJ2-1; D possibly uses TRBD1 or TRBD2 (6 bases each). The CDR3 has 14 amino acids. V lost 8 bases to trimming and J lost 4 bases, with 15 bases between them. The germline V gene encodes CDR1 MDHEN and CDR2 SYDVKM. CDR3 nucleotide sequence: TGTGCCAGCCGGGGGCAGGGAAGATACAATGAGCAGTTCTTC. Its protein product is CASRGQGRYNEQFF.

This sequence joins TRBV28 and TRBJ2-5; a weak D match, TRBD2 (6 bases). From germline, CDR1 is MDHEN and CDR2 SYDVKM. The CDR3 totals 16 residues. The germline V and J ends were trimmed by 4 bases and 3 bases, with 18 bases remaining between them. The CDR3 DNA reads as TGTGCCAGCAGTTCGCTCTCGGGAGTGGTCGAAGAGACCCAGTACTTC. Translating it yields CASSSLSGVVEETQYF. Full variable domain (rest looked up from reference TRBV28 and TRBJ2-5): DVKVTQSSRYLVKRTGEKVFLECVQDMDHENMFWYRQDPGLGLRLIYFSYDVKMKEKGDIPEGYSVSREKKERFSLILESASTNQTSMYLCASSSLSGVVEETQYFGPGTRLLVL.

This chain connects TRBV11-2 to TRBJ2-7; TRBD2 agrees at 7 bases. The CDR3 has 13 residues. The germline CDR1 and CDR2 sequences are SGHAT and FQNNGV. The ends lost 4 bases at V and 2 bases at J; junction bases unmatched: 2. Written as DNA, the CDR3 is TGTGCCAGCAGCTCGGGGGGACCCTACGAGCAGTACTTC. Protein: CASSSGGPYEQYF. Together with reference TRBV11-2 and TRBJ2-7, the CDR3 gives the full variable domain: EAGVAQSPRYKIIEKRQSVAFWCNPISGHATLYWYQQILGQGPKLLIQFQNNGVVDDSQLPKDRFSAERLKGVDSTLKIQPAKLEDSAVYLCASSSGGPYEQYFGPGTRLTVT.

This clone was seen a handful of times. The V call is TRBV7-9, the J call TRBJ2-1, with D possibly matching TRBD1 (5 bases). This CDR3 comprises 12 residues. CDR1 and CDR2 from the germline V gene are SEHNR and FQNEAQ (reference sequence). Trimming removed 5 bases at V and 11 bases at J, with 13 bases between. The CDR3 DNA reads TGTGCCAGCAGCGGATCAGGGTTGAAGCAGTTCTTC. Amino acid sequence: CASSGSGLKQFF.

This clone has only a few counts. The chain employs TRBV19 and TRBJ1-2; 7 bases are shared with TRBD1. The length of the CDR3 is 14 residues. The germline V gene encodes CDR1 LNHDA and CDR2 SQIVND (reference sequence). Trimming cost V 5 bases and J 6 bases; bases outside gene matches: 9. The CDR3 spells CASSSRQGGNGYTF. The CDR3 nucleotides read TGTGCCAGTAGTTCAAGACAGGGCGGCAATGGCTACACCTTC.

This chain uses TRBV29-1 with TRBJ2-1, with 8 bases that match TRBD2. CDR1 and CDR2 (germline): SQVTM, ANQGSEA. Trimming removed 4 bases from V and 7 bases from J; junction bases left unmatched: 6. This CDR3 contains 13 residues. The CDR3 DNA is TGCAGCGTTGCGGGAGGGCCGGTAAATGAGCAGTTCTTC. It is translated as CSVAGGPVNEQFF.

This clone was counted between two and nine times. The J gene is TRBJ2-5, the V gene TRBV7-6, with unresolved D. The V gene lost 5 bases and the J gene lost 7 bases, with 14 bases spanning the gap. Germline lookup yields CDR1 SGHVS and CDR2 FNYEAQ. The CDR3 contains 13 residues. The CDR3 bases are TGTGCCAGCAGCCTGGCGGAGACAAGGACCCAGTACTTC. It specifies CASSLAETRTQYF.

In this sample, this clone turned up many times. The CDR3 region has the DNA TGTGCCAGCAGCGTAGCTACCGAGGCTTCCCGCACAGATACGCAGTATTTT. Its protein is CASSVATEASRTDTQYF. The J gene is TRBJ2-3, the V gene TRBV9, with D uncertain. The CDR3 covers 17 residues. Trimming pared 0 bases from V and 1 base from J, leaving 15 bases between. CDR1 is SGDLS and CDR2 is YYNGEE in the germline V gene.

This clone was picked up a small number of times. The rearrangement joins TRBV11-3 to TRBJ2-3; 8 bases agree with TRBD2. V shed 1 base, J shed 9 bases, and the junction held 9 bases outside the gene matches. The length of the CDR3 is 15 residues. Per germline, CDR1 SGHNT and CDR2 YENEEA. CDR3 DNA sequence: TGTGCCAGCAGCTTAGGCATAGCGGGGCGGACGACGCAGTATTTT. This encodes CASSLGIAGRTTQYF.